This TCR beta chain was found in a study of cytomegalovirus exposure and HLA in healthy donors. As to this clone: Its antigen is still unknown.

Study-level findings and limits: For presence/absence analyses, sequencing depth was assumed to be roughly uniform across donors. The study carried out a later analysis of TCR beta sequences. It associated about 15,000 of them with specific HLA alleles at a false discovery rate of 0.05. Reportedly, diagnosis of cytomegalovirus status by the classifier showed high specificity and sensitivity.

PCR involved 60 Vbeta and 13 Jbeta primers. Libraries were prepared by immunoSEQ multiplex PCR; TCRdb keeps only in-frame clonotypes and omits some of them. The sample holds around 68,000 clones, about 70% seen once. The germline V gene encodes CDR1 MNHNS and CDR2 SASEGT. With 4 bases removed from V and 4 bases from J, the gap between germline ends came to 14 bases. CDR3 length equals 15 residues. This clonotype was sampled from a young woman in good health and CMV-seronegative. The sequencing sample was made of PBMCs. The genes are TRBV6-1 and TRBJ2-4; TRBD2 is a possible D gene (6 bases). The CDR3 loop reads CASSGSMAGKNIQYF. CDR3 sequence (DNA): TGTGCCAGCAGTGGCTCCATGGCGGGAAAAAACATTCAGTACTTC.